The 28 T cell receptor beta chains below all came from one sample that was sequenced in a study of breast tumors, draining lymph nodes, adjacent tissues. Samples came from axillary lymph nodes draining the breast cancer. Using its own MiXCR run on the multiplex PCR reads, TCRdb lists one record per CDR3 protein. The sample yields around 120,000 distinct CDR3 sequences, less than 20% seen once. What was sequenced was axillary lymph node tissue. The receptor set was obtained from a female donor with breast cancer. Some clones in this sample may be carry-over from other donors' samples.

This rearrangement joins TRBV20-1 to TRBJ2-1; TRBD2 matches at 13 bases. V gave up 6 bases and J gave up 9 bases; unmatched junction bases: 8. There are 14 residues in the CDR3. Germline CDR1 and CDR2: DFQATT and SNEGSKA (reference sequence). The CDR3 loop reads CSAQGLAGEREQFF. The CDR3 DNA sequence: TGCAGTGCCCAAGGACTAGCGGGAGAACGTGAGCAGTTCTTC.

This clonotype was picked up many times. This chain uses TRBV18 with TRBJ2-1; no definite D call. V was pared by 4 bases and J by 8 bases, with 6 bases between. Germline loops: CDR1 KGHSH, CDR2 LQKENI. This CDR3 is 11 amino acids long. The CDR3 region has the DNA TGTGCCAGCTCACAAAGCGATGAGCAGTTCTTC. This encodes CASSQSDEQFF.

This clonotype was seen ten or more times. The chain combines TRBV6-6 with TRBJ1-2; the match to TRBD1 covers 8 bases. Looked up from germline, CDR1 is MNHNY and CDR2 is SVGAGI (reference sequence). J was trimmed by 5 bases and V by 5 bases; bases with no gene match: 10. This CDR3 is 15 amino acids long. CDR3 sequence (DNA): TGTGCCAGCAGTCACCCCGGACAGGGAAAGTATGGCTACACCTTC. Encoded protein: CASSHPGQGKYGYTF.

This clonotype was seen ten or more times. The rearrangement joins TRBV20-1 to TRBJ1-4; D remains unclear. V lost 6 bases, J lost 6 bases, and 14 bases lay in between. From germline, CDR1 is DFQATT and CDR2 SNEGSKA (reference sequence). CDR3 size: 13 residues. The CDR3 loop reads CSAPQITDEKLFF. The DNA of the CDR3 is TGCAGTGCACCACAGATTACAGATGAAAAACTGTTTTTT.

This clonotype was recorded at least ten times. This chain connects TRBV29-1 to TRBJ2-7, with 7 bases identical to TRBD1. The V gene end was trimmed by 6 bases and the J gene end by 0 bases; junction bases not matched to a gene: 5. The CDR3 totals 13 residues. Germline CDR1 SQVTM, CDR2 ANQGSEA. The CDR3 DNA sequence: TGCAGCGTGAACACAGGGGTCTCCTACGAGCAGTACTTC. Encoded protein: CSVNTGVSYEQYF.

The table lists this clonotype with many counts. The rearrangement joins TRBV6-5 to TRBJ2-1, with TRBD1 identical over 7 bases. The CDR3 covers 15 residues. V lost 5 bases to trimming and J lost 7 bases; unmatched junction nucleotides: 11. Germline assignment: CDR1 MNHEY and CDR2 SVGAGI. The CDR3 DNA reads TGTGCCAGCAGTAACACAGGGGTTCTTCAAAATGAGCAGTTCTTC. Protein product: CASSNTGVLQNEQFF.

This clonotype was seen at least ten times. CDR3 nucleotide sequence: TGTGCCAGCAGCCGGACGGATTATAATGAAAAACTGTTTTTT. Protein sequence: CASSRTDYNEKLFF. This chain uses TRBV2 with TRBJ1-4, with D unclear. Germline CDR1 SNHLY, CDR2 FYNNEI. This CDR3 contains 14 residues. V lost 6 bases to trimming and J lost 4 bases, with 12 bases between them.

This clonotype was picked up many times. This chain's CDR3 is CATPGGNEQFF. The CDR3 DNA reads TGTGCCACCCCGGGAGGCAATGAGCAGTTCTTC. The chain carries TRBV24-1 and TRBJ2-1; 7 nucleotides align to TRBD2. V lost 9 bases to trimming and J lost 6 bases; unmatched junction nucleotides: 1. This CDR3 spans 11 amino acids. Looked up from germline, CDR1 is KGHDR and CDR2 is SFDVKD.

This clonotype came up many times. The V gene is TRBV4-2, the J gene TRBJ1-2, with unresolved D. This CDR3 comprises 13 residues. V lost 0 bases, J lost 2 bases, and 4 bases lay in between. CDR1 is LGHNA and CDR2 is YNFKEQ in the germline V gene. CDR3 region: CASSQDTNYGYTF. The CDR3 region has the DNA TGTGCCAGCAGCCAAGATACCAACTATGGCTACACCTTC.

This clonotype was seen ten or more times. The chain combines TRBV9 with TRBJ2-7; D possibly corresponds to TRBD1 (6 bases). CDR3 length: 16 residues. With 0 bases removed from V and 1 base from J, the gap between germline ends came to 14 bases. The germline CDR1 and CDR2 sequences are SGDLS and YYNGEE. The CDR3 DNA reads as TGTGCCAGCAGCGTAGGGGGACACGAGGCGTCCTACGAGCAGTACTTC. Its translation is CASSVGGHEASYEQYF.

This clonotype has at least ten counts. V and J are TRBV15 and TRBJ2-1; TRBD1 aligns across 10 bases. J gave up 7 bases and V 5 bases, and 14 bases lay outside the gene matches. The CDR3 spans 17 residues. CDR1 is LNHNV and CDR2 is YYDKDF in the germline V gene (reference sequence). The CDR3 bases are TGTGCCACCAGCCCTCCCAGAACCGGGACAGGGGCGAATGAGCAGTTCTTC. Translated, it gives CATSPPRTGTGANEQFF.

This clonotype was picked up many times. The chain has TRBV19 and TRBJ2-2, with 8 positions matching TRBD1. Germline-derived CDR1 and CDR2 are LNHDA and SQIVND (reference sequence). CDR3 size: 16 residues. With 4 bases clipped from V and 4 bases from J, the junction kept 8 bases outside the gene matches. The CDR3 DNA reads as TGTGCCAGTAGTAGGGGGACAGGACGAGGCACCGGGGAGCTGTTTTTT. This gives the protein CASSRGTGRGTGELFF.

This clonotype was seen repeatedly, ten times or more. CDR3 DNA sequence: TGTGCCAGCAGCTTCGGACGGACTCTCTACGAGCAGTACTTC. This gives the protein CASSFGRTLYEQYF. The chain joins TRBV7-2 to TRBJ2-7; D possibly corresponds to TRBD2 (5 bases). The V and J ends lost 3 bases and 3 bases respectively, with 12 bases between them. CDR1 is SGHTA, CDR2 FQGNSA, per germline. The CDR3 runs 14 residues.

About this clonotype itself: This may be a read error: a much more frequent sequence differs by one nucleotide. This chain's CDR3 is CASSSGQGWNNEQFF. Written as DNA, the CDR3 is TGTGCCAGCAGCTCGGGACAGGGCTGGAACAATGAGCAGTTCTTC. The chain joins TRBV11-3 to TRBJ2-1; TRBD1 aligns across 9 bases. Germline V gene data show CDR1 as SGHNT and CDR2 as YENEEA. The J segment lost 5 bases and the V segment lost 4 bases, leaving 6 bases of the junction unmatched. The CDR3 totals 15 residues.

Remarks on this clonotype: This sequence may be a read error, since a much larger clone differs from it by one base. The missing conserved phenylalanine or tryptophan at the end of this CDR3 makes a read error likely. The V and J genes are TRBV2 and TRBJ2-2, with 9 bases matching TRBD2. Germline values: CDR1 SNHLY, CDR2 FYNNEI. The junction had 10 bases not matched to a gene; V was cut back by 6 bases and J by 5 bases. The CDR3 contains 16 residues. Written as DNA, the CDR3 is TGTGCCAGCAGAGGTCGGCGGGAGGGAGGGACCGGGGAGCTGTTTTCT. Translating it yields CASRGRREGGTGELFS.

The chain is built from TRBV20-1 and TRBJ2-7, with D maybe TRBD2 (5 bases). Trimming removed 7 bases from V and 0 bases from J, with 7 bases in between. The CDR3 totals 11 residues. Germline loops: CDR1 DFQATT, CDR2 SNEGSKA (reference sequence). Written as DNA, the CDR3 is TGCAGTGGAGGGAGCTCCTACGAGCAGTACTTC. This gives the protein CSGGSSYEQYF.

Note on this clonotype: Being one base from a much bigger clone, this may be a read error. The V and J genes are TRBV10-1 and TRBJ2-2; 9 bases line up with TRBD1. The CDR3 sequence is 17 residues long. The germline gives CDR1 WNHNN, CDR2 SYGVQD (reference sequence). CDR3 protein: CASSGTGVEPETGQLFF. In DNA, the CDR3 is TGCGCCAGCAGTGGGACAGGGGTCGAGCCGGAAACCGGGCAGCTGTTTTTT.

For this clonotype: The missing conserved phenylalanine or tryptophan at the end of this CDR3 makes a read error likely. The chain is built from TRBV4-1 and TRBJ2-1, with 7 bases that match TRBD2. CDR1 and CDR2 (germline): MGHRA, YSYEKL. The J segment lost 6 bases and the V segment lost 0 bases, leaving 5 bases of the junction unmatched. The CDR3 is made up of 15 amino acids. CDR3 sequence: CASSQEVGGFNEQFL. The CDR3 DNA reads TGCGCCAGCAGCCAAGAAGTGGGAGGGTTCAATGAGCAGTTCCTC.

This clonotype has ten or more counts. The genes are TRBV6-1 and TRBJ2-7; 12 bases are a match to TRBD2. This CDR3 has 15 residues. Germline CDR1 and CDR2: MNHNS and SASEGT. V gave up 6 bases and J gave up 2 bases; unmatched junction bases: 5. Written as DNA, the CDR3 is TGTGCCAGCAGGTTGACTAGCGGGAGCACCTACGAGCAGTACTTC. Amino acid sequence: CASRLTSGSTYEQYF.

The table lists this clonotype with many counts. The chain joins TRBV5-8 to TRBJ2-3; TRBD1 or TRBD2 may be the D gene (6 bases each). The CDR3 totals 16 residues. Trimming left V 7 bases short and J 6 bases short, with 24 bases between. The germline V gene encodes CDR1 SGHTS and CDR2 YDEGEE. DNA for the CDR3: TGTGCCAGCGAGCGTACATGGGGGGCTCGGACCGATACGCAGTATTTT. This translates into CASERTWGARTDTQYF.

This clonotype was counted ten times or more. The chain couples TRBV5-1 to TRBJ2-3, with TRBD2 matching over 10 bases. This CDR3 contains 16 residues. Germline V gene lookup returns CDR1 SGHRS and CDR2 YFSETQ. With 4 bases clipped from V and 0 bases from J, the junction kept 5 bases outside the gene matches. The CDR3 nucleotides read TGCGCCAGCAGCAGGGAGCGGGGGGGAAGCACAGATACGCAGTATTTT. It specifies CASSRERGGSTDTQYF. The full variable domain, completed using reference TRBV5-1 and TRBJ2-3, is KAGVTQTPRYLIKTRGQQVTLSCSPISGHRSVSWYQQTPGQGLQFLFEYFSETQRNKGNFPGRFSGRQFSNSRSEMNVSTLELGDSALYLCASSRERGGSTDTQYFGPGTRLTVL.

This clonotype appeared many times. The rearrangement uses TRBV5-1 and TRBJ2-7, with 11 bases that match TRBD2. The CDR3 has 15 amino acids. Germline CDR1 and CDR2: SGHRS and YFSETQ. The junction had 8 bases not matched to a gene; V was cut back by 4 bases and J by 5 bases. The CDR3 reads CASSVTSGTKDEQYF. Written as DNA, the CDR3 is TGCGCCAGCAGCGTGACTAGCGGGACGAAGGACGAGCAGTACTTC. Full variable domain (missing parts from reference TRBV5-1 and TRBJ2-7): KAGVTQTPRYLIKTRGQQVTLSCSPISGHRSVSWYQQTPGQGLQFLFEYFSETQRNKGNFPGRFSGRQFSNSRSEMNVSTLELGDSALYLCASSVTSGTKDEQYFGPGTRLTVT.

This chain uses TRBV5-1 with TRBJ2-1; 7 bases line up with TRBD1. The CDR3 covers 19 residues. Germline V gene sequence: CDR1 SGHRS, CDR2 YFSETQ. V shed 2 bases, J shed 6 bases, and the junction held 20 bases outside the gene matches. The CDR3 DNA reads TGCGCCAGCAGCTTCTTGCCCGACAGGGTGCCTACGGAGAGCAATGAGCAGTTCTTC. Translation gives CASSFLPDRVPTESNEQFF.

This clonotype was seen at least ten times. In DNA form, the CDR3 reads TGTGCCAGCAGTTTTGCAGCGGGAGGGACAGATACGCAGTATTTT. Translation gives CASSFAAGGTDTQYF. This rearrangement joins TRBV12-3 or TRBV12-4 to TRBJ2-3; 10 bases match TRBD2. This CDR3 contains 15 residues. Unmatched junction bases numbered 3, after V lost 3 bases and J lost 3 bases.

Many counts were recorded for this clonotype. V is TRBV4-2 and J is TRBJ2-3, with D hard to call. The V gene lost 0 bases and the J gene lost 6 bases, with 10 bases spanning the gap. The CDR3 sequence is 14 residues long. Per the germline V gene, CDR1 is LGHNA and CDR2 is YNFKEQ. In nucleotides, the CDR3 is TGTGCCAGCAGCCAAGATTCCGCTTCCGATACGCAGTATTTT. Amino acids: CASSQDSASDTQYF.

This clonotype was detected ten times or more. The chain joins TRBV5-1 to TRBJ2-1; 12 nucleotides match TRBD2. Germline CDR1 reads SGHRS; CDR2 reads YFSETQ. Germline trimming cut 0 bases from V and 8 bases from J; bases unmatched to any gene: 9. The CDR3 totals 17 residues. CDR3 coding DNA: TGCGCCAGCAGCTTGGTACCTAGCGGGAGGGCCGACTATGAGCAGTTCTTC. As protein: CASSLVPSGRADYEQFF.

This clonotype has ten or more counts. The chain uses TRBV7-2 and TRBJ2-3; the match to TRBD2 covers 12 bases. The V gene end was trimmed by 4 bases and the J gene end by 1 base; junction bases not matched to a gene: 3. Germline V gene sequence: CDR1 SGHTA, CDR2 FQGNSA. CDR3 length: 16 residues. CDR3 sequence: CASSSGLAGGTDTQYF. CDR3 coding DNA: TGTGCCAGCAGCTCGGGACTAGCGGGCGGCACAGATACGCAGTATTTT.

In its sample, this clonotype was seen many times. The CDR3 sequence: CASSRTSGSYEQYF. The CDR3 bases are TGTGCCAGCAGCCGTACTAGCGGGAGTTACGAGCAGTACTTC. The gene calls are TRBV28 and TRBJ2-7; 11 positions agree with TRBD2. Germline V gene lookup returns CDR1 MDHEN and CDR2 SYDVKM. Unmatched junction bases numbered 5, after V lost 6 bases and J lost 4 bases. This CDR3 spans 14 amino acids.